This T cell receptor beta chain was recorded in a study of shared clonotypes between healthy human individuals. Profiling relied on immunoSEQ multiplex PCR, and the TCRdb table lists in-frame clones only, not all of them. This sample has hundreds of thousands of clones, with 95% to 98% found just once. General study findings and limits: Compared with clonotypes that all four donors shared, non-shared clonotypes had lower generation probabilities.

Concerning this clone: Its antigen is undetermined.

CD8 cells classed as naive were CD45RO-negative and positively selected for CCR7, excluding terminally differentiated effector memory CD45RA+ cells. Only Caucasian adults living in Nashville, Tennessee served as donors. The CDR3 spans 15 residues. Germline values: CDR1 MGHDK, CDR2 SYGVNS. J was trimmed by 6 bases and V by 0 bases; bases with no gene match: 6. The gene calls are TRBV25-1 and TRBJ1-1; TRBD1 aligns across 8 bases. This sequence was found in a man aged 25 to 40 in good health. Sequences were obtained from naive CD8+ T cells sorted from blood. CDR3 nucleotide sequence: TGTGCCAGCAGTGAATACATTGACAGGGGCTCTGAAGCTTTCTTT. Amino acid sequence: CASSEYIDRGSEAFF.